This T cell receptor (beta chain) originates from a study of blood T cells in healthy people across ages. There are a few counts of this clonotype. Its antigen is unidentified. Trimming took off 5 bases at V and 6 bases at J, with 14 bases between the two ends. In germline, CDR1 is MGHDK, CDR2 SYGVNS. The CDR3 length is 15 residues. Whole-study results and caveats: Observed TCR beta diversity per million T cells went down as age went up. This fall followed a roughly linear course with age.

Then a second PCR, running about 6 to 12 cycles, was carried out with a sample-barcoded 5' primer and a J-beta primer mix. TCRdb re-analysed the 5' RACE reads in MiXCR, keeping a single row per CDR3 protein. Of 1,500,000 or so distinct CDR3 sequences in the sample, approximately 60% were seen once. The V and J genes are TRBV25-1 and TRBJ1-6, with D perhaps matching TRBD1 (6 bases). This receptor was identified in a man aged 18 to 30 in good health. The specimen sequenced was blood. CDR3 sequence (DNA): TGTGCCAGCAGTCAGACAGGAGAAGTTAATTCACCCCTCCACTTT. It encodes CASSQTGEVNSPLHF.